This T cell receptor (beta chain) came from a study of blood T cell repertoires in COVID-19. Overall study: The United States, Italy and Spain supplied acute and convalescent COVID-19 samples. In each case, the material was cDNA or gDNA derived from T cells, B-cell-depleted T cells, or PBMCs.

The germline V gene has CDR1 SEHNR and CDR2 FQNEAQ (reference sequence). Trimming at V came to 3 bases and at J to 7 bases, leaving 2 bases not matched to a gene. This CDR3 has 14 amino acids. This table comes from immunoSEQ multiplex PCR, and its TCRdb copy is limited to in-frame clones, with some not included. The sample carries roughly 320,000 clones, about nine tenths recorded once. Participants, about 18 to 89 years old, spanned more than 20 US areas. Symptom resolution, clearance, or two negative PCRs marked donors in Cohort 3 as recovered. V gene TRBV7-9 combines with J gene TRBJ1-4, with 10 bases identical to TRBD1. Sequencing input: PBMCs or T cells enriched from blood (not recorded which). This sequence originates from a man aged 25 to 40 who had recovered from COVID-19. Here the CDR3 DNA reads TGTGCCAGCAGCTTCGGGACAGGGGCTGAAAAACTGTTTTTT. Protein: CASSFGTGAEKLFF.